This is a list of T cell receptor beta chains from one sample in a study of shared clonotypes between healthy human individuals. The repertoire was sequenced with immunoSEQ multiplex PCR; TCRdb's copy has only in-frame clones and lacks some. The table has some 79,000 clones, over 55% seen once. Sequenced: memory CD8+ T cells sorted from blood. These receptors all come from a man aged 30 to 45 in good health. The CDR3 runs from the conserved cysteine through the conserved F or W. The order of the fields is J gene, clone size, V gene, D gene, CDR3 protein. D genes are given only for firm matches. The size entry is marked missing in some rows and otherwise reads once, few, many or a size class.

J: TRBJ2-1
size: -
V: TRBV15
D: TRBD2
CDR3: CATLGLAGVNEQFF

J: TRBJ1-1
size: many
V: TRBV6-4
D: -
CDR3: CASSEIPNTEAFF

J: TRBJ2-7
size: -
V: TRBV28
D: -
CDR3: CASRPGSHYEQYF

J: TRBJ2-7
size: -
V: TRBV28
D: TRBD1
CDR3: CASSFYSGTGPFSGYEQYF

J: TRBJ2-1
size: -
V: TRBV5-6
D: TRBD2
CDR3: CASSLWGSGRARNEQFF

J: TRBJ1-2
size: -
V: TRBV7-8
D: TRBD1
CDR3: CASSATQGPHYGYTF

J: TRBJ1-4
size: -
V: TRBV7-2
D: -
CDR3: CASSISNYNEKLFF

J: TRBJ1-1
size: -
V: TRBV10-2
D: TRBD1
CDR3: CASSWTGKNTEAFF

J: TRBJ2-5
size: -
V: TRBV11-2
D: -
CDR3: CASSLASDQETQYF

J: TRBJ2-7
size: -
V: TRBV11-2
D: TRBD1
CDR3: CASSRGDRVTYEQYF

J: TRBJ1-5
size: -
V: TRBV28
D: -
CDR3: CASSSNREAQPQHF

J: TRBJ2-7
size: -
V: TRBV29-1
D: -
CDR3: CSVGGTYEQYF

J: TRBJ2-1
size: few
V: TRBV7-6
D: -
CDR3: CASSRPPGAGSSYNEQFF

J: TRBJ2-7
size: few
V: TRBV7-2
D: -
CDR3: CASSPVSYEQYF

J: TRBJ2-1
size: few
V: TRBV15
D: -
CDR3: CATSREGGINEQFF

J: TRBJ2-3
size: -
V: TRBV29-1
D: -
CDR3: CSVNLGAQYF

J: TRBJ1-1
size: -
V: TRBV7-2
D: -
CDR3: CASSLGRVGDRTEAFF

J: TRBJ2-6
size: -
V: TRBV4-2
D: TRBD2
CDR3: CASSPLAGSGANVLTF

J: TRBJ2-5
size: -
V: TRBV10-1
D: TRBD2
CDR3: CASSASGRASETQYF

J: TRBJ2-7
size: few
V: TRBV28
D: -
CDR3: CASRRTPGQDEQYF

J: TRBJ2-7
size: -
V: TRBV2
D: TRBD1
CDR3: CASSEVDRDHEQYF

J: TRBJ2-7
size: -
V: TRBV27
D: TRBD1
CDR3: CASSITGDYEQYF

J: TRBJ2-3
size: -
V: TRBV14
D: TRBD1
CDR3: CASSQGQVADTQYF

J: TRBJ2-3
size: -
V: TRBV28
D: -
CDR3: CASSLRDTQYF

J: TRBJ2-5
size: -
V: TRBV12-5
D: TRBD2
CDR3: CASGLGTSGDPYQETQYF

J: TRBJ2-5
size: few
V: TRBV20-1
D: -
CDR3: CSARLSQTQYF

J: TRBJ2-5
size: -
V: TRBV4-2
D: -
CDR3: CASSPRTVQAQETQYF

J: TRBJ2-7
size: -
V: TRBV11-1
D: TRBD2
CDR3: CASSLLAGGYEQYF

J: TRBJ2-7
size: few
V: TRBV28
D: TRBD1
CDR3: CASVRQGAPEQYF

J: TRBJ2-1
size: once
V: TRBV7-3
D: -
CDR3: CASSFPGGNEQFF